This T cell receptor (beta chain) was identified during a study of T cell responses to AZD1222 COVID-19 vaccine (dated by TCRdb to about 2021). At the level of the whole study: AZD1222 recipients whose second dose came at about 4 weeks and those whose second dose came at about 12 weeks were combined into one group, since spike-specific TCR depth and breadth did not differ between the two schedules. Enrollment into the trials was organized by age into subgroups of 18-55, 56-69 and 70-plus years, and those subgroups contained around 150, 28 and 57 TCR-sequenced participants, respectively. A total of 230 or so trial participants underwent TCR sequencing, of whom some 210 received two doses of AZD1222 and about 25 received two doses of the MenACWY control vaccine.

In light of the paper, this sample's time point label describes: baseline before first vaccination. Samples from vaccinated people were obtained from the UK trials COV001 and COV002, which included a single-blind randomized controlled phase 2/3 trial of AZD1222 (ChAdOx1 nCoV-19) in healthy adults. For TCRbeta chain sequencing, PBMC samples were collected from trial participants at day 0 and at day 28 after the second dose. The CDR3 regions of human TCRbeta chains were analyzed by immunosequencing. The study's own analysis went as follows. Repertoire TCRs were matched against a reference library of SARS-CoV-2-specific TCRs generated with the MIRA antigen-specificity platform. Breadth was defined as the fraction of unique TCRs that were SARS-CoV-2-associated, and depth was defined as the fraction of total T cells that were SARS-CoV-2-associated. Each spike-specific TCR was assigned to its reactive spike region and to a CD4 or CD8 class using the MIRA data. Log10-transformed breadth and depth values were compared by one-way ANOVA with Sidak's multiple comparisons tests. TCRdb obtained this table from immuneACCESS and retained in-frame rearrangements with V and J assigned. These tables miss some clones; where compared with another copy, unresolved V genes account for less than half of the shortfall, and the remainder is unexplained. Clone size and the V and J calls come from that table; the DNA yielded D and trimming. The sample records about 98,000 clones, 70% to 90% of which are singletons. In total, the top ten clones hold 5% of the sample.

In the germline V gene, CDR1 corresponds to MNHEY and CDR2 to SVGAGI. Germline trimming: 8 bases from V, 4 bases from J; junction bases outside gene matches: 12. The CDR3 holds 15 amino acids from the cysteine to the phenylalanine. The DNA shown is the 45-base CDR3, in frame from base 1. Overall study results and their limits: Spike-specific TCR breadth and depth rose significantly after two AZD1222 doses compared with day 0 and with MenACWY recipients. Reportedly, close to half of the unique spike-specific TCRs recognized epitopes lying outside the regions that are mutated in the B.1.351 and B.1.1.7 variants. Because no day 14 peak-response samples were available, repertoires were characterized only after the peak T cell response. The vaccine-associated CD4 TCRs covered the entire spike protein, and the dominant responses fell in regions 160-218 and 743-854. In the small 56-69-year group, the increase in depth fell short of significance, most likely because of low power. Only five to seven AZD1222 recipients were SARS-CoV-2 seropositive at baseline, limiting conclusions about previously exposed vaccinees. Participants were mostly white British and included more females than males, and it was suggested by the authors that clonal diversity may have been underestimated.

In regard to this clone: What this receptor recognizes is not known. There are no base qualities to consult, and no much larger clone falls within one base.

This sequence was found in an adult in good health. This chain is built from TRBV6-5 and TRBJ1-2, and 8 bases in between align with TRBD1. The material sequenced was peripheral blood, taken on day 0 of AZD1222 vaccination. The nucleotides are TGTGCCAGCCGACTGGGACAGGCCGGCCCCTATGGCTACACCTTC. Its translation reads: CASRLGQAGPYGYTF.